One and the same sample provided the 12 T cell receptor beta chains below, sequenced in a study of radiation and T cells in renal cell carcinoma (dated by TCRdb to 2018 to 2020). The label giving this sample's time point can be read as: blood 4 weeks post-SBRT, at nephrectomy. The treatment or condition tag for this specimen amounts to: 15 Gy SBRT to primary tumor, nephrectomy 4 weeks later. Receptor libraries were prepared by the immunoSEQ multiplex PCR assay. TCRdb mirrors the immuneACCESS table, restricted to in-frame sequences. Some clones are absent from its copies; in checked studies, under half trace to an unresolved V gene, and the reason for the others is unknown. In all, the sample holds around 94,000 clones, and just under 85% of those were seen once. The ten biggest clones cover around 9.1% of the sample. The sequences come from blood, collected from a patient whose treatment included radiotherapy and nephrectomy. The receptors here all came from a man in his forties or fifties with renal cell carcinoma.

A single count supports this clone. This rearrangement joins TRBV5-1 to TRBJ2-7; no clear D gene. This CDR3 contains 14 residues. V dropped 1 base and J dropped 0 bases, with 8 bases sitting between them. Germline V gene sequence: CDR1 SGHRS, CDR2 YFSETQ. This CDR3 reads CASSLTAGSYEQYF. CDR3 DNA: TGCGCCAGCAGCTTGACAGCAGGCTCCTACGAGCAGTACTTC.

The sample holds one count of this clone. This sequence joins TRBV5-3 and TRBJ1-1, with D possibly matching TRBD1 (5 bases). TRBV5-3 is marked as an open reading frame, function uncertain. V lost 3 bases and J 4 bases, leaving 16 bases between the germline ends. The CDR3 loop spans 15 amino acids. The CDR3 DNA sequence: TGTGCCAGAAGCTGGGGGAAGGACCGTGGCACTGAAGCTTTCTTT. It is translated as CARSWGKDRGTEAFF.

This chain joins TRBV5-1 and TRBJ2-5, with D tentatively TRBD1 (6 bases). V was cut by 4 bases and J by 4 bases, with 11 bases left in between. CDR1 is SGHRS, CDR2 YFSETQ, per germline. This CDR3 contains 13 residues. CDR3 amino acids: CASSETGPETQYF. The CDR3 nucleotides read TGCGCCAGCAGCGAGACAGGTCCAGAGACCCAGTACTTC.

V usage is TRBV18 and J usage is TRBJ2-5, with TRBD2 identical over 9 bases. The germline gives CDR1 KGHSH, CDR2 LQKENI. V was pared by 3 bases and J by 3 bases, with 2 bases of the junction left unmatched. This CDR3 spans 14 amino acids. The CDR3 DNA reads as TGTGCCAGCTCACCGGGCGGGGGGGAAGAGACCCAGTACTTC. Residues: CASSPGGGEETQYF.

The CDR3 DNA reads as TGTGCCAGCAGCGGTACTAGCGGGGGGGCCGCAGATACGCAGTATTTT. Translated, it gives CASSGTSGGAADTQYF. The chain is built from TRBV9 and TRBJ2-3, with 13 bases identical to TRBD2. The CDR3 loop spans 16 amino acids. V was clipped by 3 bases and J by 4 bases; unmatched bases: 5. Germline assignment: CDR1 SGDLS and CDR2 YYNGEE.

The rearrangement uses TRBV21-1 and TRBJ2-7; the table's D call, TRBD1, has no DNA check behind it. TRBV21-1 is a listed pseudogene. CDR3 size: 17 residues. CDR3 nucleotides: TGTGCCAGCAGCAAAGAGTGTTTCACAGTCCTCTCCTACGAGCAGTACTTC. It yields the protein CASSKECFTVLSYEQYF.

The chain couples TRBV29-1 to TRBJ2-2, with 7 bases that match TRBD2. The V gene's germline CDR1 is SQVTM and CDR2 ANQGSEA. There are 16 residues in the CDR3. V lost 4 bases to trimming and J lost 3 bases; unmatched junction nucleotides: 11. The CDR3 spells CSVVDPGREDTGELFF. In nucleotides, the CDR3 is TGCAGCGTTGTAGATCCCGGCCGGGAGGACACCGGGGAGCTGTTTTTT.

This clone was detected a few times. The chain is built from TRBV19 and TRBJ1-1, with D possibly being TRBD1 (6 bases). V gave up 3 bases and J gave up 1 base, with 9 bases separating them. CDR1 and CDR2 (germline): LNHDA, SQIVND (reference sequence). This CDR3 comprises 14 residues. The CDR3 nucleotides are TGTGCCAGTAGTATTAGACAGGCGAACACTGAAGCTTTCTTT. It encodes CASSIRQANTEAFF. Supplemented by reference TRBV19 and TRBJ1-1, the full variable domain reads DGGITQSPKYLFRKEGQNVTLSCEQNLNHDAMYWYRQDPGQGLRLIYYSQIVNDFQKGDIAEGYSVSREKKESFPLTVTSAQKNPTAFYLCASSIRQANTEAFFGQGTRLTVV.

DNA for the CDR3: TGTGCCAGCAGCGAGGGGCCTGGGGTACCCTACGAGCAGTACTTC. This sequence encodes CASSEGPGVPYEQYF. The chain has TRBV7-3 and TRBJ2-7; the D call may be TRBD1 or TRBD2 (5 bases each). The CDR3 runs 15 residues. Germline CDR1 SGHTA, CDR2 FQGTGA. Trimming cost V 5 bases and J 2 bases, with 16 bases left between them.

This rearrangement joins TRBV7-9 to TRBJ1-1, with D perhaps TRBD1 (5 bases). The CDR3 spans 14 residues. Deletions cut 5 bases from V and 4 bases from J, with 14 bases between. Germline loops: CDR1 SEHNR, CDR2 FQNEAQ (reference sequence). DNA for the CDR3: TGTGCCAGCAGCCCTGGGGACGGATCCACTGAAGCTTTCTTT. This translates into CASSPGDGSTEAFF.

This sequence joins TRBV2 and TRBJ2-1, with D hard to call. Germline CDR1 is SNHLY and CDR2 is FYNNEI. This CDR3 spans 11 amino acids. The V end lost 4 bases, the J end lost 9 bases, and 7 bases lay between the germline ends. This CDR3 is CASSVKSEQFF. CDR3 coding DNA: TGTGCCAGCAGTGTGAAGAGTGAGCAGTTCTTC.

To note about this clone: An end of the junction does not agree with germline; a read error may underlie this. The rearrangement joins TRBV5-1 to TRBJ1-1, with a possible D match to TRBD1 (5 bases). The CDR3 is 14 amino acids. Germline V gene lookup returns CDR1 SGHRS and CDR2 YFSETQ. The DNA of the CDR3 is TGCGCCAGCAGCTCCCAGCCGACAGACACAGAAGCTTTCTTT. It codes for CASSSQPTDTEAFF.